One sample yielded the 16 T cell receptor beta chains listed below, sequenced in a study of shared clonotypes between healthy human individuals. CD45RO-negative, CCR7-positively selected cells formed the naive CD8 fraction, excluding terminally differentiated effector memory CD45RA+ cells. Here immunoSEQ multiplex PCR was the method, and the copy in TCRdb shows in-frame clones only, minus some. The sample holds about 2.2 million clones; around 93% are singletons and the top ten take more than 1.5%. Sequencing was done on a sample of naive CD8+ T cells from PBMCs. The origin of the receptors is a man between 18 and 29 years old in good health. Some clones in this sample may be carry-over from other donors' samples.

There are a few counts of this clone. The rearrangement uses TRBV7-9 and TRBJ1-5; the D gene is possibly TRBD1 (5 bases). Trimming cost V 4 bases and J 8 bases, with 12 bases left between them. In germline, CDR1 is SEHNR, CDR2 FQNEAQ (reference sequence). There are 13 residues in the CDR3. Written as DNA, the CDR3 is TGTGCCAGCAGCTCAGGGTCGGGGGAGCCCCAGCATTTT. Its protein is CASSSGSGEPQHF.

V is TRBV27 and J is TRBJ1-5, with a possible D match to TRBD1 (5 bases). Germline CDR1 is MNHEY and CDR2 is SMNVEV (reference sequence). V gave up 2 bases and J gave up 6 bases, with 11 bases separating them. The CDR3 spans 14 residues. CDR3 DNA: TGTGCCAGCAGTTTAGTGGCAGGGCCTCAGCCCCAGCATTTT. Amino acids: CASSLVAGPQPQHF.

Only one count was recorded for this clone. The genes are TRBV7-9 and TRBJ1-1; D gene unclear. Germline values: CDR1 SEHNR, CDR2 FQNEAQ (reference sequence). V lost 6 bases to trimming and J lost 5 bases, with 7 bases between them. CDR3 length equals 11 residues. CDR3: CASRGGTEAFF. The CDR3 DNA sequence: TGTGCCAGCAGGGGAGGAACTGAAGCTTTCTTT.

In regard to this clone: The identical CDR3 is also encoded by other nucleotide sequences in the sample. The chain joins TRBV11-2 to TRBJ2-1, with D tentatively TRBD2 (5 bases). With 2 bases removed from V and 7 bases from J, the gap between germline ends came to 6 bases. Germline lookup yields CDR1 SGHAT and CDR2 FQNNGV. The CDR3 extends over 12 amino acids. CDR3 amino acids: CASSLPGNEQFF. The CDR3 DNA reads TGTGCCAGCAGCTTACCGGGGAATGAGCAGTTCTTC.

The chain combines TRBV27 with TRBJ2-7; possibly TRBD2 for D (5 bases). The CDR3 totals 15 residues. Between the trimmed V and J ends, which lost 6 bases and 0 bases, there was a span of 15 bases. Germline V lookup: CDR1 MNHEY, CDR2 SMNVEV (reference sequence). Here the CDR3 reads CASSPRIGSSYEQYF. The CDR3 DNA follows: TGTGCCAGCAGCCCCAGGATAGGGAGCTCCTACGAGCAGTACTTC.

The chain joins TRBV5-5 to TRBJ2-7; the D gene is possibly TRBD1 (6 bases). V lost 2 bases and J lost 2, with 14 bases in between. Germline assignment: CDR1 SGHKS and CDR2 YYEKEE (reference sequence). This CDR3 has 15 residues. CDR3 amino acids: CASSFWGLPTYEQYF. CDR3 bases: TGTGCCAGCAGCTTTTGGGGGCTACCGACCTACGAGCAGTACTTC. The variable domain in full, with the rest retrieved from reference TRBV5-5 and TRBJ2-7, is DAGVTQSPTHLIKTRGQQVTLRCSPISGHKSVSWYQQVLGQGPQFIFQYYEKEERGRGNFPDRFSARQFPNYSSELNVNALLLGDSALYLCASSFWGLPTYEQYFGPGTRLTVT.

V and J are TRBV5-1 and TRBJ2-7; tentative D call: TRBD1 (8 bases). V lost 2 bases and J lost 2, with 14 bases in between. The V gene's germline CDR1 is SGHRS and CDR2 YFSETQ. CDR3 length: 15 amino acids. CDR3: CASSLAGQAAYEQYF. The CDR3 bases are TGCGCCAGCAGCTTAGCGGGACAGGCTGCCTACGAGCAGTACTTC. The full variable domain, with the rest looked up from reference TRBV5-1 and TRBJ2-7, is KAGVTQTPRYLIKTRGQQVTLSCSPISGHRSVSWYQQTPGQGLQFLFEYFSETQRNKGNFPGRFSGRQFSNSRSEMNVSTLELGDSALYLCASSLAGQAAYEQYFGPGTRLTVT.

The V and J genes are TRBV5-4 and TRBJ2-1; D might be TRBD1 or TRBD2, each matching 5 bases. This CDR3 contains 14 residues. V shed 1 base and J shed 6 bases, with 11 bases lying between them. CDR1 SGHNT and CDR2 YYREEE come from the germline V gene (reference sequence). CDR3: CASSLWGRANEQFF. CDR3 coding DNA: TGTGCCAGCAGCTTGTGGGGACGGGCCAATGAGCAGTTCTTC.

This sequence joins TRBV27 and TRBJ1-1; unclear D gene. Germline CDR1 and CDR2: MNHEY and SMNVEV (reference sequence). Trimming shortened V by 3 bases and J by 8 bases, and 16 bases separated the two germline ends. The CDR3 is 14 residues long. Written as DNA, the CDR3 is TGTGCCAGCAGTTTCCTCAGTAGTTCTGGGGAAGCTTTCTTT. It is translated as CASSFLSSSGEAFF.

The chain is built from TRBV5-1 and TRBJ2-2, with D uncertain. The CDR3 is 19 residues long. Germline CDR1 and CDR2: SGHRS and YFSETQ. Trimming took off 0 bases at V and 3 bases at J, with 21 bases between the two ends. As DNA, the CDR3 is TGCGCCAGCAGCTTGGAGTTTTTCGGCCACCTCTCCCACACCGGGGAGCTGTTTTTT. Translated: CASSLEFFGHLSHTGELFF.

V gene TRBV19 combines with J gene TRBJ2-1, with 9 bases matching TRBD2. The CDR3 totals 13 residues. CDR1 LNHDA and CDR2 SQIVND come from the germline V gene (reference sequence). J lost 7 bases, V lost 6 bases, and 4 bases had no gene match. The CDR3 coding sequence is TGTGCCAGTAGATTAGCGGGAGATAATGAGCAGTTCTTC. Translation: CASRLAGDNEQFF.

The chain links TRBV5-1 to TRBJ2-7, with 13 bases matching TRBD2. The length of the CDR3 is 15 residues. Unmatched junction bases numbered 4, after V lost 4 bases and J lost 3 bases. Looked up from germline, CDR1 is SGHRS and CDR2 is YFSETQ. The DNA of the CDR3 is TGCGCCAGCAGCCGGACTAGCGGGAGCATCTACGAGCAGTACTTC. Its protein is CASSRTSGSIYEQYF.

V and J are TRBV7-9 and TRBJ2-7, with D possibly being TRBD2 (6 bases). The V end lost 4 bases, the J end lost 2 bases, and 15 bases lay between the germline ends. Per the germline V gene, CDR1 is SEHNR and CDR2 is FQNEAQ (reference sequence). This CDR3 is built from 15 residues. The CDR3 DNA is TGTGCCAGCAGCTCCTCCGGGACTTCCCCCTACGAGCAGTACTTC. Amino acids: CASSSSGTSPYEQYF. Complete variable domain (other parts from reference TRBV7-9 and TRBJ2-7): DTGVSQNPRHKITKRGQNVTFRCDPISEHNRLYWYRQTLGQGPEFLTYFQNEAQLEKSRLLSDRFSAERPKGSFSTLEIQRTEQGDSAMYLCASSSSGTSPYEQYFGPGTRLTVT.

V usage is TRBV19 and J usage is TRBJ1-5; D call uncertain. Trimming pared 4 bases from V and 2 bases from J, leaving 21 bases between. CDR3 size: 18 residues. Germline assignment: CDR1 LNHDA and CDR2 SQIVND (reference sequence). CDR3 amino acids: CASSTRRRPRGGNQPQHF. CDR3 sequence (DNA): TGTGCCAGTAGTACCAGACGTCGTCCCCGTGGGGGCAATCAGCCCCAGCATTTT. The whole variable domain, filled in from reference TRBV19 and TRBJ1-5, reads DGGITQSPKYLFRKEGQNVTLSCEQNLNHDAMYWYRQDPGQGLRLIYYSQIVNDFQKGDIAEGYSVSREKKESFPLTVTSAQKNPTAFYLCASSTRRRPRGGNQPQHFGDGTRLSIL.

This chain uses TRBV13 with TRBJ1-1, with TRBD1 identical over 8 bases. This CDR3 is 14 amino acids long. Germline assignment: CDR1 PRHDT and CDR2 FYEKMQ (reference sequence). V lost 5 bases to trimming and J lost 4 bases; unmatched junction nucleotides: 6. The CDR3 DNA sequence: TGTGCCAGCAGCCTGGGACAGGAGGGCACTGAAGCTTTCTTT. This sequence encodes CASSLGQEGTEAFF.

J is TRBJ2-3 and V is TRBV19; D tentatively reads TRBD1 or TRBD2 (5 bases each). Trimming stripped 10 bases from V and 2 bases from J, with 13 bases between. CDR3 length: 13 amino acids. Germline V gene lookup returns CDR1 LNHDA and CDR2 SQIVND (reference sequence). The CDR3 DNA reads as TGTGCCACCCGAGGGGAAAACACAGATACGCAGTATTTT. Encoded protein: CATRGENTDTQYF. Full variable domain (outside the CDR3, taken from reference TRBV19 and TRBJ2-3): DGGITQSPKYLFRKEGQNVTLSCEQNLNHDAMYWYRQDPGQGLRLIYYSQIVNDFQKGDIAEGYSVSREKKESFPLTVTSAQKNPTAFYLCATRGENTDTQYFGPGTRLTVL.